This T cell receptor (beta chain) appears in the sequencing data of a study of blood T cell repertoires in COVID-19. Study background: Whether acute or convalescent, the COVID-19 samples came from the United States, Italy and Spain.

In the authors' workflow: Estimation of nucleated cell counts relied on the amplification of reference gene primers. The assay was immunoSEQ multiplex PCR, and TCRdb's table has in-frame clones only and misses some. That table is the source of V, J and clone size, and D and trimming were worked out from the DNA. In the table there are 250,000 to 350,000 clones, approximately 88% of which are singletons. This clone occurred a few times. The sequence came from a woman aged 30 to 39 who had recovered from COVID-19. The specimen sequenced was peripheral blood.

The CDR3 coding sequence is TGTGCCAGCAGTATCCGACAGGCCCCCCAGCATTTT. Amino acids: CASSIRQAPQHF. J is TRBJ1-5 and V is TRBV28, with D possibly being TRBD1 (6 bases). The CDR3 loop spans 12 amino acids. With 5 bases removed from V and 10 bases from J, the gap between germline ends came to 12 bases. Germline lookup yields CDR1 MDHEN and CDR2 SYDVKM.